This is a list of T cell receptor beta chains from one sample in a study of blood T cell repertoires in COVID-19. The protocol was immunoSEQ multiplex PCR, while the TCRdb copy is restricted to in-frame clones and leaves out a portion. The sample has under 350,000 clones; 65% to 90% are singletons. Sequenced: PBMCs or T cells enriched from blood (not recorded which). Receptors originate from a woman between 40 and 50 years old with acute COVID-19. The CDR3 runs from the conserved cysteine through the conserved F or W. A D gene is named only where the DNA matches it firmly. Size tells how often a clone was seen (once, few, many) or the class of an expanded clone, and some rows leave it out.

d_call clone_size j_call v_call cdr3_nt cdr3_aa
. . TRBJ1-1 TRBV3-1/TRBV3-2 TGTGCCAGCAGCCTCGGACAGACGAACACTGAAGCTTTCTTT CASSLGQTNTEAFF
. few TRBJ1-6 TRBV28 TGTGCCAGCAGCCAGAGGTCTTATTCACCCCTCCACTTT CASSQRSYSPLHF
. . TRBJ1-1 TRBV2 TGTGCCAGCAAGGGGAATGTTGGTACTGAAGCTTTCTTT CASKGNVGTEAFF
. . TRBJ1-1 TRBV3-1/TRBV3-2 TGTGCCAGCAGCCGAGACGGGTACTGGAACACTGAAGCTTTCTTT CASSRDGYWNTEAFF
TRBD1 . TRBJ1-4 TRBV15 TGTGCCACCAGCAGAGGTTCCGGGACAGGGGGTGAAAAACTGTTTTTT CATSRGSGTGGEKLFF
TRBD1 . TRBJ1-2 TRBV5-4 TGTGCCAGCAGCTTGGATGGAGGGGGCATGGGGGCTAACTATGGCTACACCTTC CASSLDGGGMGANYGYTF
. . TRBJ1-2 TRBV24-1 TGTGCCACCAGTGATCCACAGGGCAGGGGCTACACCTTC CATSDPQGRGYTF
. . TRBJ1-3 TRBV5-4 TGTGCCAGCTCAGACAGGAGCTCTGGAAACACCATATATTTT CASSDRSSGNTIYF
. . TRBJ2-7 TRBV3-1/TRBV3-2 TGTGCCAGCAGCCAGAACACCAGGGGTTTCGAGCAGTACTTC CASSQNTRGFEQYF
. . TRBJ1-5 TRBV19 TGTGCCAGTAGTTTAGCAGGGCGCAATCAGCCCCAGCATTTT CASSLAGRNQPQHF
. . TRBJ1-2 TRBV7-9 TGTGCCAGCACCTTGGGGGGGGAGTCCTCGGTTGGCTACACCTTC CASTLGGESSVGYTF
TRBD1 . TRBJ2-3 TRBV7-3 TGTGCCAGCAGCCGACAGGGGGCGGGCGATACGCAGTATTTT CASSRQGAGDTQYF
TRBD1 . TRBJ1-6 TRBV5-1 TGCGCCAGCAGACCGGGACAGGGAAGTTCACCCCTCCACTTT CASRPGQGSSPLHF
. once TRBJ2-3 TRBV19 TGTGCCAGTAGTGGTCTAGCAACAGATACGCAGTATTTT CASSGLATDTQYF
. . TRBJ1-1 TRBV6-5 TGTGCCAGCAGTTACGGGGGCTCCACTGAAGCTTTCTTT CASSYGGSTEAFF
TRBD2 . TRBJ2-1 TRBV2 TGTGCCAGCATCGAACTGGTAGCGGGGAATGAGCAGTTCTTC CASIELVAGNEQFF
. . TRBJ1-1 TRBV7-2 TGTGCCAGCAGCTTAGGGGCGGGAGTGAACACTGAAGCTTTCTTT CASSLGAGVNTEAFF
. . TRBJ1-1 TRBV19 TGTGCCAGTAGTATAGATCCCGCTTCGGGGGGAACAGCTTTCTTT CASSIDPASGGTAFF
. . TRBJ1-2 TRBV6-5 TGTGCCAGCAGCCCGACGGCCGGGGGCTACACCTTC CASSPTAGGYTF
TRBD1 . TRBJ1-2 TRBV4-3 TGCGCCAGCAGCCCGTCGGACAGGCCCTATGGCTACACCTTC CASSPSDRPYGYTF
. few TRBJ1-2 TRBV4-3 TGCGCCAGCAGCCAAGGCGAGGGGGGGAATACTAACTATGGCTACACCTTC CASSQGEGGNTNYGYTF
. . TRBJ1-6 TRBV2 TGTGCCAGCAGCCTGAGCCTTAATTCACCCCTCCACTTT CASSLSLNSPLHF
. . TRBJ1-2 TRBV4-2 TGTGCCAGCAGCCAAGATGTCCAGACTAACTATGGCTACACCTTC CASSQDVQTNYGYTF
TRBD1 . TRBJ2-7 TRBV7-9 TGTGCCAGCAGCTTGAGGACAGGGAGTCAGAACGAGCAGTACTTC CASSLRTGSQNEQYF
TRBD1 . TRBJ1-5 TRBV29-1 TGCAGCGTTGGGGGACAGGGTTATCAGCCCCAGCATTTT CSVGGQGYQPQHF
TRBD2 . TRBJ2-7 TRBV6-5 TGTGCCAGCAGTTACTCGACTGGCGGGAGTGGGTACGAGCAGTACTTC CASSYSTGGSGYEQYF
. once TRBJ1-6 TRBV18 TGTGCCAGCTCCCCAGGGAGGGCTGATAATTCACCCCTCCACTTT CASSPGRADNSPLHF